The next 18 T cell receptor beta chains were all read from a single sample in a study of CD8 T cells in Susac syndrome. An input of roughly 0.45 to 1 ug of RNA was subjected to reverse transcription using random hexamers. One entry per CDR3 protein results from TCRdb running MiXCR on the immunoSEQ multiplex PCR reads. The table shows approximately 110,000 distinct CDR3 sequences, with approximately 96% occurring only once. The specimen was CD4+ T cells from PBMCs. The receptors derive from a human donor in good health.

The chain uses TRBV7-2 and TRBJ2-3, with 9 bases lining up with TRBD2. Germline V lookup: CDR1 SGHTA, CDR2 FQGNSA. The ends lost 3 bases at V and 2 bases at J; junction bases unmatched: 3. The CDR3 loop spans 15 amino acids. The CDR3 DNA reads as TGTGCCAGCAGCTTTAGCGGGAGAACCACAGATACGCAGTATTTT. It specifies CASSFSGRTTDTQYF.

The chain recombines TRBV6-2 or TRBV6-3 with TRBJ1-2, with 8 bases that match TRBD1. This CDR3 comprises 13 residues. Germline V gene sequence: CDR1 MNHEY, CDR2 SVGEGT. Unmatched junction bases numbered 6, after V lost 4 bases and J lost 8 bases. In DNA form, the CDR3 reads TGTGCCAGCAGTTTCCGGACAGGGATCGGCTACACCTTC. Translated: CASSFRTGIGYTF.

V usage is TRBV29-1 and J usage is TRBJ2-7; TRBD2 aligns across 8 bases. The ends lost 5 bases at V and 2 bases at J; junction bases unmatched: 8. Germline V CDR1 and CDR2: SQVTM, ANQGSEA. The CDR3 consists of 14 residues. Here the CDR3 DNA reads TGCAGCGTTTCACTTAGCGGGGACGCCTACGAGCAGTACTTC. The encoded protein is CSVSLSGDAYEQYF.

The CDR3 DNA sequence: TGTGCCAGCAGCCATTCGGGACAGTTATACGAGCAGTACTTC. This translates into CASSHSGQLYEQYF. V is TRBV3-1 and J is TRBJ2-7; 7 bases are shared with TRBD1. The CDR3 loop spans 14 amino acids. The ends lost 3 bases at V and 4 bases at J; junction bases unmatched: 6. The V gene's germline CDR1 is LGHDT and CDR2 YNNKEL (reference sequence).

The CDR3 here is CASTPEGASNYGYTF. In nucleotides, the CDR3 is TGTGCCAGCACGCCGGAGGGAGCGAGCAACTATGGCTACACCTTC. The chain is built from TRBV2 and TRBJ1-2; the D is unclear. The V gene's germline CDR1 is SNHLY and CDR2 FYNNEI. Trimming took 7 bases from V and 2 from J, leaving 17 bases between them. The CDR3 totals 15 residues.

The chain carries TRBV11-2 and TRBJ2-5; D perhaps matches TRBD1 (5 bases). The CDR3 length is 13 residues. The V end lost 4 bases, the J end lost 2 bases, and 8 bases lay between the germline ends. CDR1 and CDR2 (germline): SGHAT, FQNNGV. The CDR3 DNA follows: TGTGCCAGCAGCTCGGACATACAAGAGACCCAGTACTTC. Its protein product is CASSSDIQETQYF.

The chain recombines TRBV28 with TRBJ1-6; a possible D gene is TRBD1 (5 bases). CDR1 is MDHEN and CDR2 is SYDVKM in the germline V gene. CDR3 length: 16 residues. V was shortened by 5 bases and J by 0 bases, with 11 bases between the two germline ends. CDR3 DNA: TGTGCCAGCAGTCCAGGACACCTCTCCTATAATTCACCCCTCCACTTT. Its translation is CASSPGHLSYNSPLHF. Combining the CDR3 with reference TRBV28 and TRBJ1-6 gives the whole variable domain DVKVTQSSRYLVKRTGEKVFLECVQDMDHENMFWYRQDPGLGLRLIYFSYDVKMKEKGDIPEGYSVSREKKERFSLILESASTNQTSMYLCASSPGHLSYNSPLHFGNGTRLTVT.

This sequence joins TRBV7-9 and TRBJ2-5; the match to TRBD1 covers 9 bases. This CDR3 has 18 amino acids. Germline V lookup: CDR1 SEHNR, CDR2 FQNEAQ (reference sequence). Trimming cost V 5 bases and J 14 bases; bases outside gene matches: 27. Written as DNA, the CDR3 is TGTGCCAGCAGCACCCGAGCCGGGACAGGGCCAGGTCAACGAAATCAATACTTC. This gives the protein CASSTRAGTGPGQRNQYF.

The V call is TRBV7-2, the J call TRBJ2-5, with D perhaps matching TRBD1 or TRBD2 (5 bases each). Per germline, CDR1 SGHTA and CDR2 FQGNSA. The ends were cut back, 4 bases at V and 5 bases at J, with 14 bases in the middle. The CDR3 is 14 amino acids. The CDR3 reads CASSSGLAGETQYF. As DNA, the CDR3 is TGTGCCAGCAGCTCCGGACTGGCAGGGGAGACCCAGTACTTC.

The chain uses TRBV28 and TRBJ2-5; unclear D gene. The V gene lost 7 bases and the J gene lost 2 bases, with 11 bases spanning the gap. Germline lookup yields CDR1 MDHEN and CDR2 SYDVKM. The CDR3 consists of 13 residues. The CDR3 region is CASTRTLQETQYF. DNA of the CDR3: TGTGCCAGCACCAGGACCTTACAAGAGACCCAGTACTTC.

This rearrangement joins TRBV29-1 to TRBJ1-2; TRBD1 is a possible D gene (5 bases). The CDR3 loop spans 13 amino acids. Germline V gene sequence: CDR1 SQVTM, CDR2 ANQGSEA. Trimming stripped 3 bases from V and 0 bases from J, with 8 bases between. The CDR3: CSVDGGSNYGYTF. The CDR3 bases are TGCAGCGTTGATGGGGGATCTAACTATGGCTACACCTTC.

The chain links TRBV28 to TRBJ2-7; the D is unclear. This CDR3 is 15 amino acids long. CDR1 MDHEN and CDR2 SYDVKM come from the germline V gene. V lost 5 bases, J lost 5 bases, and 19 bases lay in between. The CDR3 reads CASSPLGNAIDEQYF. CDR3 sequence (DNA): TGTGCCAGCAGTCCCTTAGGTAACGCTATCGACGAGCAGTACTTC.

The chain carries TRBV27 and TRBJ2-2, with TRBD1 as a possible D gene (6 bases). The CDR3 has 15 residues. Germline V CDR1 and CDR2: MNHEY, SMNVEV (reference sequence). The ends were cut back, 6 bases at V and 1 base at J, with 12 bases in the middle. The CDR3: CASRKPGQNTGELFF. CDR3 DNA sequence: TGTGCCAGCAGAAAACCGGGACAGAACACCGGGGAGCTGTTTTTT.

The chain combines TRBV20-1 with TRBJ2-3, with 12 nucleotides matching TRBD2. CDR1 DFQATT and CDR2 SNEGSKA come from the germline V gene (reference sequence). The CDR3 length is 15 residues. V trimming: 3 bases; J trimming: 4 bases; junction bases outside the gene matches: 5. The CDR3 sequence: CSASSSGGGADTQYF. CDR3 nucleotide sequence: TGCAGTGCTAGTTCTAGCGGGGGGGGCGCAGATACGCAGTATTTT.

The rearrangement links TRBV3-1 to TRBJ1-2; D call uncertain. The germline V and J ends were trimmed by 0 bases and 2 bases, with 7 bases remaining between them. This CDR3 is built from 14 residues. Germline V gene lookup returns CDR1 LGHDT and CDR2 YNNKEL (reference sequence). The CDR3, as DNA: TGTGCCAGCAGCCAAGACAGGCGGAACTATGGCTACACCTTC. Amino acid sequence: CASSQDRRNYGYTF.

The chain's CDR3 is CASSLGQGRNYGYTF. The CDR3 DNA reads as TGTGCCAGCAGCTTGGGACAGGGAAGAAACTATGGCTACACCTTC. V usage is TRBV7-8 and J usage is TRBJ1-2; 9 positions agree with TRBD1. This CDR3 comprises 15 residues. CDR1 is SGHVS, CDR2 FQNEAQ, per germline. V shed 3 bases and J 2 bases; nucleotides not matched to a gene: 4.

The V gene is TRBV2, the J gene TRBJ1-2, with a weak D call TRBD1 (5 bases). CDR3 size: 14 residues. V lost 7 bases, J lost 4 bases, and 16 bases lay in between. Germline loops: CDR1 SNHLY, CDR2 FYNNEI. The chain's CDR3 is CASTSQDPPYGYTF. The CDR3 region has the DNA TGTGCCAGCACTTCACAGGACCCCCCCTATGGCTACACCTTC.

The gene calls are TRBV20-1 and TRBJ2-1, with 10 bases aligning to TRBD2. V gave up 8 bases and J gave up 8 bases; unmatched junction bases: 15. The CDR3 totals 15 residues. Germline V gene data show CDR1 as DFQATT and CDR2 as SNEGSKA (reference sequence). CDR3: CSTIQAGGTRDEQFF. The CDR3 coding sequence is TGCAGTACAATTCAAGCGGGGGGGACGAGGGATGAGCAGTTCTTC.